This is a list of T cell receptor beta chains from one sample in a study of shared clonotypes between healthy human individuals. The repertoire was sequenced with immunoSEQ multiplex PCR; TCRdb's copy has only in-frame clones and lacks some. The data show roughly 890,000 clones, around 93% seen once. The sequencing input was naive CD8+ T cells sorted from blood. The origin of the receptors is a man aged 25-45 years in good health. The CDR3 runs from the conserved cysteine through the conserved F or W. D genes are given only for firm matches. Only part of the rows carry a size: once, few, many, or a class if the clone is expanded.

d_call,cdr3_length,j_call,clone_size,v_call,cdr3_nt,cdr3_aa
NA,11,TRBJ2-7,NA,TRBV5-1,TGCGCCAGCAGCTCTGAATACGAGCAGTACTTC,CASSSEYEQYF
NA,12,TRBJ2-3,NA,TRBV4-3,TGCGCCAGCAGGCCCAGGACCGCGAGTCAGTATTTT,CASRPRTASQYF
NA,13,TRBJ1-5,NA,TRBV16,TGTGCCAGCAGCCACTCAATCGAACAGCCCCAGCATTTT,CASSHSIEQPQHF
TRBD2,16,TRBJ2-1,once,TRBV9,TGTGCCAGCAGCTCACCCGAGAGCGGGTGGGGGGGAGAGCAGTTCTTC,CASSSPESGWGGEQFF
NA,14,TRBJ2-7,once,TRBV7-9,TGTGCCAGCAGCCCTTACACGGAACCCTACGAGCAGTACTTC,CASSPYTEPYEQYF
TRBD1,15,TRBJ2-3,NA,TRBV7-9,TGTGCCAGCAGCCACCGGGACAGGGAGGCAGATACGCAGTATTTT,CASSHRDREADTQYF
NA,13,TRBJ1-1,NA,TRBV9,TGTGCCAGCAGCGTAGGCGGGGTCTCTGAAGCTTTCTTT,CASSVGGVSEAFF
TRBD2,17,TRBJ2-3,NA,TRBV27,TGTGCCAGCCGTAAGGTAGCAAGAGGGAGGGGAACAGATACGCAGTATTTT,CASRKVARGRGTDTQYF
TRBD1,19,TRBJ1-2,NA,TRBV14,TGTGCCAGCAGCCAAGCCCGACAGGGGACCAATTATTTTAACTATGGCTACACCTTC,CASSQARQGTNYFNYGYTF
TRBD1,15,TRBJ1-5,NA,TRBV11-2,TGTGCCAGCAGCTCCCTGGACAGGGAAGGTCAGCCCCAGCATTTT,CASSSLDREGQPQHF
NA,15,TRBJ1-1,NA,TRBV6-5,TGTGCCAGCAGTTACGGTCTAAAGTCGAACACTGAAGCTTTCTTT,CASSYGLKSNTEAFF
NA,13,TRBJ1-1,NA,TRBV21-1,TGTGCCAGCAGCAACTTGGCGAACACTGAAGCTTTCTTT,CASSNLANTEAFF
NA,14,TRBJ1-5,NA,TRBV30,TGTGCCTGGAGTGAGGGGACGGGATATCAGCCCCAGCATTTT,CAWSEGTGYQPQHF
TRBD1,13,TRBJ2-7,NA,TRBV29-1,TGCAGCGTTTGGGTCGGGACAGGGGTCGAGCAGTACTTC,CSVWVGTGVEQYF
NA,14,TRBJ1-5,NA,TRBV27,TGTGCCAGCAGTTCGGGGGTCGGCAATCAGCCCCAGCATTTT,CASSSGVGNQPQHF
NA,18,TRBJ2-3,NA,TRBV4-1,TGCGCCAGCAGCCATCAGGAGGGGGGTCCGACGTTCACAGATACGCAGTATTTT,CASSHQEGGPTFTDTQYF
TRBD1,14,TRBJ1-2,NA,TRBV5-6,TGTGCCAGCAGCCTCGGACAGGGGTACTATGGCTACACCTTC,CASSLGQGYYGYTF
TRBD1,15,TRBJ2-7,NA,TRBV27,TGTGCCAGCAGTTCTGCAGGGGGCGAAGCATACGAGCAGTACTTC,CASSSAGGEAYEQYF
TRBD2,14,TRBJ2-5,NA,TRBV7-6,TGTGCCAGCAGCTTAGCGGGGGGGAGAGAGACCCAGTACTTC,CASSLAGGRETQYF
NA,16,TRBJ2-2,NA,TRBV27,TGTGCCAGCAGTTGGGCTAGCCCTATAAGGGCCGGGGAGCTGTTTTTT,CASSWASPIRAGELFF
TRBD2,15,TRBJ2-2,NA,TRBV29-1,TGCAGCGTTGAAAGTAGGGAAGCGGGGACCGGGGAGCTGTTTTTT,CSVESREAGTGELFF
NA,16,TRBJ1-1,NA,TRBV7-9,TGTGCCAGCAGCTTAATAAAAGCAGGGCCGAACACTGAAGCTTTCTTT,CASSLIKAGPNTEAFF
TRBD2,16,TRBJ2-1,NA,TRBV6-5,TGTGCCAGCAGTTACAGCGGGGCGGGATTTTTTTATGAGCAGTTCTTC,CASSYSGAGFFYEQFF
TRBD1,16,TRBJ1-1,few,TRBV7-9,TGTGCCAGCAGCTTAGCTAATGACAGGGGGAACACTGAAGCTTTCTTT,CASSLANDRGNTEAFF
NA,13,TRBJ2-2,few,TRBV9,TGTGCCAGCAGCGAAACGAACACCGGGGAGCTGTTTTTT,CASSETNTGELFF
TRBD2,14,TRBJ2-7,once,TRBV28,TGTGCCAGCAGTTTAAGACTAGCGGGATACGAGCAGTACTTC,CASSLRLAGYEQYF
TRBD2,16,TRBJ2-7,NA,TRBV11-2,TGTGCCAGCAGCTTCTCGGGACTAGCGGTGATCTACGAGCAGTACTTC,CASSFSGLAVIYEQYF
NA,15,TRBJ2-5,NA,TRBV29-1,TGCAGCGTTGAAGATCGGGACACTCCAGCGGGGACCCAGTACTTC,CSVEDRDTPAGTQYF
NA,14,TRBJ1-4,NA,TRBV7-9,TGTGCCAGCAGCATGGGCCAGATTAATGAAAAACTGTTTTTT,CASSMGQINEKLFF
NA,17,TRBJ2-7,NA,TRBV27,TGTGCCAGCAGTTTATCGGGGACCCCCAAGGGGTTTTACGAGCAGTACTTC,CASSLSGTPKGFYEQYF
NA,15,TRBJ2-7,NA,TRBV6-5,TGTGCCAGCAGTTACTCGGGCGAATCCATCTACGAGCAGTACTTC,CASSYSGESIYEQYF
NA,13,TRBJ2-7,NA,TRBV27,TGTGCCAGCAGTTTAGGTCTGGCTTACGAGCAGTACTTC,CASSLGLAYEQYF
TRBD1,15,TRBJ2-5,NA,TRBV7-9,TGTGCCAGCAGCCCGCGACAGGGGAGGCAAGAGACCCAGTACTTC,CASSPRQGRQETQYF
NA,12,TRBJ2-2,NA,TRBV6-5,TGTGCCAGCAGTTCGAACACCGGGGAGCTGTTTTTT,CASSSNTGELFF
NA,13,TRBJ2-1,NA,TRBV5-1,TGCGCCAGCATGGGCGGCAGCTACAATGAGCAGTTCTTC,CASMGGSYNEQFF
NA,15,TRBJ1-5,NA,TRBV4-1,TGCGCCAGCAGCCAAGGGGGTTATAGCAATCAGCCCCAGCATTTT,CASSQGGYSNQPQHF
NA,16,TRBJ2-3,NA,TRBV4-3,TGCGCCAGCAGCCAAGATTTAGGGGGGGCCACAGATACGCAGTATTTT,CASSQDLGGATDTQYF
TRBD1,15,TRBJ2-6,once,TRBV2,TGTGCCAGCCGCGACAGGGTTGAAGGGGCCAACGTCCTGACTTTC,CASRDRVEGANVLTF
NA,18,TRBJ1-5,NA,TRBV5-5,TGTGCCAGCAGCTCAATTCCCGGACCTGGGGGAAGCAATCAGCCCCAGCATTTT,CASSSIPGPGGSNQPQHF
NA,14,TRBJ1-3,NA,TRBV15,TGTGCCACCAGCAGAGGCCACTCTGGAAACACCATATATTTT,CATSRGHSGNTIYF
NA,14,TRBJ1-5,NA,TRBV19,TGTGCCAGTAGTATAGCAGGGTGGGATCAGCCCCAGCATTTT,CASSIAGWDQPQHF
TRBD1,15,TRBJ2-3,NA,TRBV6-6,TGTGCCAGCAAGCTCGACAGGGCCCAAACAGATACGCAGTATTTT,CASKLDRAQTDTQYF
NA,15,TRBJ1-5,NA,TRBV21-1,TGTGCCAGCAGCAAGGGCAGGGAATGCAATCAGCCCCAGCATTTT,CASSKGRECNQPQHF
NA,14,TRBJ2-7,NA,TRBV7-8,TGTGCCAGCAGCCCAAGTCGGGGGAATTACGAGCAGTACTTC,CASSPSRGNYEQYF
TRBD2,16,TRBJ2-3,NA,TRBV7-9,TGTGCCAGCAGCCCAGGGAGGGGACCTAGCACAGATACGCAGTATTTT,CASSPGRGPSTDTQYF
NA,16,TRBJ2-3,NA,TRBV11-2,TGTGCCAGCAGCATGAGCGTGGAGGGAATGAAGGATACGCAGTATTTT,CASSMSVEGMKDTQYF
NA,14,TRBJ1-4,once,TRBV9,TGTGCCAGCAGCGTTGGGGGCGTAGATGAAAAACTGTTTTTT,CASSVGGVDEKLFF
NA,15,TRBJ2-7,NA,TRBV7-9,TGTGCCAGCAGCTCGCCCCCAACAGGGATCTACGAGCAGTACTTC,CASSSPPTGIYEQYF
TRBD2,17,TRBJ2-1,NA,TRBV4-3,TGCGCCAGCAGCCCGAAGATGGGGCGGGAGGATAATAGTGAGCAGTTCTTC,CASSPKMGREDNSEQFF
NA,12,TRBJ1-3,NA,TRBV6-5,TGTGCCAGCAGTTACGACGGAAACACCATATATTTT,CASSYDGNTIYF
TRBD2,18,TRBJ2-2,NA,TRBV19,TGTGCCAGTAGTAAGTGGGCTAGCGGGAGGGCCGACACCGGGGAGCTGTTTTTT,CASSKWASGRADTGELFF
TRBD2,16,TRBJ2-2,NA,TRBV10-3,TGTGCCGCCACTTTTAGCGGGCCACAGAACACCGGGGAGCTGTTTTTT,CAATFSGPQNTGELFF
NA,16,TRBJ1-1,NA,TRBV9,TGTGCCAGCAGCGACGGGACCTCCCAGGGGAACACTGAAGCTTTCTTT,CASSDGTSQGNTEAFF
NA,13,TRBJ2-7,NA,TRBV10-3,TGTGCCATCAGTCCGGGACAATTTTACGAGCAGTACTTC,CAISPGQFYEQYF